These T cell receptor beta chains were read from a single sample in a study of T-cell memory formation after mild COVID-19. Each CDR3 protein is one row after TCRdb ran MiXCR on the 5' RACE reads. The repertoire holds 100,000 to 150,000 distinct CDR3 sequences, with approximately 5.9% as singletons. Sequenced sample: PBMCs or a T cell subset sorted from them (not recorded which). The receptors stem from an adult woman who had mild COVID-19 (a few samples of this study predate the infection). Cell type and time point are not known. CDR3s include the opening cysteine and the closing phenylalanine or tryptophan. Each record gives: D gene, J gene, V gene, clone size, CDR3 DNA, CDR3 protein. A D gene is named only where the DNA matches it firmly. Clone sizes are given selectively: once, few, many, or a class where the clone is expanded.

NA TRBJ2-5 TRBV18 NA TGTGCCAGCTCACCACGGCTCCAAGAGACCCAGTACTTC CASSPRLQETQYF
TRBD1 TRBJ2-1 TRBV20-1 many TGCAGTGCCACCGGGACAGGGGTTGGAGATGAGCAGTTCTTC CSATGTGVGDEQFF
NA TRBJ2-7 TRBV25-1 few TGTGCCAGCAGTGAAGATCACGGGAGCTCCTACGAGCAGTACTTC CASSEDHGSSYEQYF
TRBD1 TRBJ2-1 TRBV4-3 NA TGCGCCAGCAGACGGGACAGGGACTCCTACAATGAGCAGTTCTTC CASRRDRDSYNEQFF
NA TRBJ1-1 TRBV9 few TGTGCCAGCAGCGTAGTCCCAGGGACGAGTGAAGCTTTCTTT CASSVVPGTSEAFF
NA TRBJ1-5 TRBV4-1 many TGCGCCAGCAGCCAAGCGTGGACAGCAAATCAGCCCCAGCATTTT CASSQAWTANQPQHF
NA TRBJ1-2 TRBV7-9 few TGTGCCAGCAGCTCCCACGGGGCATTAGTCCCCGGCTACACCTTC CASSSHGALVPGYTF
TRBD1 TRBJ2-3 TRBV12-3/TRBV12-4 NA TGTGCCAGCACCCTGCAGGTTTTAGGGACAGGGTTCACAGATACGCAGTATTTT CASTLQVLGTGFTDTQYF
TRBD1 TRBJ2-7 TRBV28 few TGTGCCAGCAGGACACAGGGGCCAAGCTCCTACGAGCAGTACTTC CASRTQGPSSYEQYF
TRBD2 TRBJ2-3 TRBV19 NA TGTGCCAGTATGGGACTACTCACAGATACGCAGTATTTT CASMGLLTDTQYF
NA TRBJ1-5 TRBV7-7 few TGTGCTAGCAGCTTAGCGGAGGATCAGCCCCAGCATTTT CASSLAEDQPQHF
TRBD1 TRBJ2-3 TRBV5-4 many TGTGCCAGCAGCTACGGACAGGGGGCCACAGATACGCAGTATTTT CASSYGQGATDTQYF
TRBD2 TRBJ2-5 TRBV5-1 many TGCGCCAGCAGCTTGGATGGGGGGTTAGCGGGACAAGAGACCCAGTACTTC CASSLDGGLAGQETQYF
NA TRBJ1-2 TRBV5-5 few TGTGCCAGCAGCTTGGGAGGGAATCGTGGCTACACCTTC CASSLGGNRGYTF
TRBD2 TRBJ2-5 TRBV20-1 NA TGCAGTGCTAGAGATCTAGCGGGGGTCCAAGAGACCCAGTACTTC CSARDLAGVQETQYF
NA TRBJ2-1 TRBV5-1 NA TGCGCCAGCTCGGACCAGGGTCCGTACAATGAGCAGTTCTTC CASSDQGPYNEQFF
TRBD1 TRBJ2-7 TRBV20-1 many TGCAGTGCTAACGCAGGGGGCAAGGGAGAGCAGTACTTC CSANAGGKGEQYF
TRBD2 TRBJ2-7 TRBV6-5 many TGTGCCAGCAGTTCCGTAACTAGCGGGAGTTACGAGCAGTACTTC CASSSVTSGSYEQYF
TRBD1 TRBJ2-3 TRBV12-3/TRBV12-4 many TGTGCCAGCAGTCAGGGGGCTTTTACAGATACGCAGTATTTT CASSQGAFTDTQYF
TRBD1 TRBJ1-2 TRBV7-2 few TGTGCCAGCAGCTTAGCTAGAGGGGGCGTCTATGGCTACACCTTC CASSLARGGVYGYTF
NA TRBJ2-3 TRBV29-1 many TGCAGCGTACACCCGGACGGGAACCCAGGTGATACGCAGTATTTT CSVHPDGNPGDTQYF
TRBD1 TRBJ1-6 TRBV20-1 many TGCAGTGCTAGAGGGTACTACGGGACAGGCCGTAATTCACCCCTCCACTTT CSARGYYGTGRNSPLHF
NA TRBJ1-5 TRBV15 many TGTGCCACCAGCGCACGGTTGGGCAATCAGCCCCAGCATTTT CATSARLGNQPQHF
TRBD2 TRBJ2-1 TRBV7-9 NA TGTGCCAGCAGCTTGGTCGGGAGGGGTTCCAATGAGCAGTTCTTC CASSLVGRGSNEQFF
NA TRBJ1-2 TRBV18 few TGTGCCAGCTCACCACTTTCGGACAGCAACTATGGCTACACCTTC CASSPLSDSNYGYTF
NA TRBJ1-1 TRBV6-1 NA TGTGCCAGCAGCCCCCGACAGGTGAACACTGAAGCTTTCTTT CASSPRQVNTEAFF